This T cell receptor beta chain is from a study of shared clonotypes between healthy human individuals. Study results and limitations: Depth of sequencing was expected to influence donor clonotype sharing. Naive subsets generally had larger estimated richness than memory subsets.

Germline CDR1 reads SQVTM; CDR2 reads ANQGSEA. The CDR3 runs 12 residues. Trimming took 6 bases from V and 8 from J, leaving 16 bases between them. Naive CD8 cells lacked CD45RO, underwent positive selection for CCR7 and left out terminally differentiated effector memory CD45RA+ cells. In the case of this clone: Its specificity is unknown.

Assay used: immunoSEQ multiplex PCR; TCRdb lists only in-frame clones, some missing. The sample consists of 500,000 to 700,000 clones, 85% to 95% of them appearing once. The J gene is TRBJ1-2, the V gene TRBV29-1; no reliable D call. The material sequenced was naive CD8+ T cells sorted from blood. This clonotype was sampled from a woman aged 30 to 39 in good health. The DNA for the CDR3 is TGCAGCGTAGCAGGTGACCCCTCGGGCTACACCTTC. It yields the protein CSVAGDPSGYTF.